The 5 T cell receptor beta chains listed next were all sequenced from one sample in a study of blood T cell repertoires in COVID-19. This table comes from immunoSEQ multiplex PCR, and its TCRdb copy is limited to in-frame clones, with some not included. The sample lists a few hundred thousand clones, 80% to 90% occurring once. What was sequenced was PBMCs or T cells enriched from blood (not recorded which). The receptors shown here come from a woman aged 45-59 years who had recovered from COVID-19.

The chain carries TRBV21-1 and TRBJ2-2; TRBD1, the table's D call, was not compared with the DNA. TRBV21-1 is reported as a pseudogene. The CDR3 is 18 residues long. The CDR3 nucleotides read TGTGCCAGCTCACCGGGACAGGGGGCCCCTCGAGTCACCGGGGAGCTGTTTTTT. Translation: CASSPGQGAPRVTGELFF.

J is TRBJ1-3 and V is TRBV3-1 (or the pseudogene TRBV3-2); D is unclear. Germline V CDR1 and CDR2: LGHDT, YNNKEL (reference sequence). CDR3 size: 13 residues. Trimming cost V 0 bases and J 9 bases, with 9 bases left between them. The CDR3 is CASSQDPTSTIYF. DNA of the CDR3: TGTGCCAGCAGCCAAGATCCCACAAGCACCATATATTTT.

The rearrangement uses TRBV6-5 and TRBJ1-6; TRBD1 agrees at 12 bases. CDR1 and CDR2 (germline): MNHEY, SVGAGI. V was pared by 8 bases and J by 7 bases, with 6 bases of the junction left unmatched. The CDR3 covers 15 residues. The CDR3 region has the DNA TGTGCCAGCCTCGGGACAGGGGGCGCAAATTCACCCCTCCACTTT. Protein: CASLGTGGANSPLHF.

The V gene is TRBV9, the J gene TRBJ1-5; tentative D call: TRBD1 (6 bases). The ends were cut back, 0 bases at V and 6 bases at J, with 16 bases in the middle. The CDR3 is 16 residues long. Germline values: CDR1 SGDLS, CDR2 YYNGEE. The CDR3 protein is CASSVGRGGRSQPQHF. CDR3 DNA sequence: TGTGCCAGCAGCGTAGGGAGGGGGGGCCGGAGTCAGCCCCAGCATTTT.

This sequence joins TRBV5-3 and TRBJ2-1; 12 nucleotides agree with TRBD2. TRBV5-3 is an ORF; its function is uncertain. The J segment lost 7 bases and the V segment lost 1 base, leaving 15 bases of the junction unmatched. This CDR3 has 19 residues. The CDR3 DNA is TGTGCCAGAAGCTTGCGCCCCGGCCTAGCGGGAGGGACGGCTAATGAGCAGTTCTTC. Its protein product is CARSLRPGLAGGTANEQFF.